One sample yielded the 30 T cell receptor beta chains listed below, sequenced in a study of T cell responses to AZD1222 COVID-19 vaccine. This table comes from immunoSEQ multiplex PCR, and its TCRdb copy is limited to in-frame clones, with some not included. Here the sample spans more than 100,000 clones, over 75% being singletons. The sample was peripheral blood, taken on day 0 of AZD1222 vaccination. These receptors originate from an adult in good health.

The genes are TRBV7-9 and TRBJ1-3; D unclear. Germline loops: CDR1 SEHNR, CDR2 FQNEAQ (reference sequence). Trimming left V 1 base short and J 0 bases short, with 10 bases between. The CDR3 is made up of 16 amino acids. CDR3 coding DNA: TGTGCCAGCAGCTTAGGGGGATCTCTCTCTGGAAACACCATATATTTT. It yields the protein CASSLGGSLSGNTIYF.

This chain uses TRBV11-3 with TRBJ1-2; 7 positions match TRBD1. This CDR3 has 14 residues. CDR1 is SGHNT and CDR2 is YENEEA in the germline V gene. Losses at the gene ends were 6 bases for V and 1 base for J; bases not matched to a gene: 5. The CDR3 protein is CASSRQGGNYGYTF. In DNA, the CDR3 is TGTGCCAGCAGTCGACAGGGTGGTAACTATGGCTACACCTTC. Full variable domain (rest looked up from reference TRBV11-3 and TRBJ1-2): EAGVVQSPRYKIIEKKQPVAFWCNPISGHNTLYWYLQNLGQGPELLIRYENEEAVDDSQLPKDRFSAERLKGVDSTLKIQPAELGDSAVYLCASSRQGGNYGYTFGSGTRLTVV.

This sequence joins TRBV29-1 and TRBJ2-2, with D unclear. Germline CDR1 reads SQVTM; CDR2 reads ANQGSEA. The CDR3 has 11 residues. Between the trimmed V and J ends, which lost 4 bases and 1 base, there was a span of 1 base. The CDR3: CSVVNTGELFF. The CDR3 nucleotides read TGCAGCGTTGTGAACACCGGGGAGCTGTTTTTT.

The chain joins TRBV2 to TRBJ1-5; tentatively, D is TRBD1 (5 bases). V lost 4 bases and J lost 2, with 12 bases in between. The CDR3 covers 15 residues. Per germline, CDR1 SNHLY and CDR2 FYNNEI. The CDR3 nucleotides read TGTGCCAGCAGTGGGAATCCGGGGGGCAATCAGCCCCAGCATTTT. It yields the protein CASSGNPGGNQPQHF. Looking up the rest from reference TRBV2 and TRBJ1-5 gives the full variable domain: EPEVTQTPSHQVTQMGQEVILRCVPISNHLYFYWYRQILGQKVEFLVSFYNNEISEKSEIFDDQFSVERPDGSNFTLKIRSTKLEDSAMYFCASSGNPGGNQPQHFGDGTRLSIL.

This clone appeared a single time. V usage is TRBV27 and J usage is TRBJ1-2; 8 bases are shared with TRBD1. V shed 2 bases, J shed 8 bases, and the junction held 10 bases outside the gene matches. CDR3 length equals 15 residues. Germline assignment: CDR1 MNHEY and CDR2 SMNVEV (reference sequence). The CDR3 nucleotides read TGTGCCAGCAGTTTACAGGGGGCCCCATATTGGGGCTACACCTTC. This gives the protein CASSLQGAPYWGYTF.

The chain has TRBV7-2 and TRBJ2-7, with D maybe TRBD2 (6 bases). The germline CDR1 and CDR2 sequences are SGHTA and FQGNSA. The CDR3 spans 16 residues. Trimming stripped 4 bases from V and 5 bases from J, with 21 bases between. For the CDR3, the DNA is TGTGCCAGCAGCTACCACGGACGGGGCGGGGTTGACGAGCAGTACTTC. Amino acid sequence: CASSYHGRGGVDEQYF.

This chain uses TRBV28 with TRBJ2-3; possibly TRBD2 for D (5 bases). The germline V gene encodes CDR1 MDHEN and CDR2 SYDVKM. V dropped 7 bases and J dropped 3 bases, with 8 bases sitting between them. CDR3 length: 12 residues. CDR3 protein: CASKGGTDTQYF. CDR3 bases: TGTGCCAGCAAAGGCGGGACAGATACGCAGTATTTT.

This chain uses TRBV11-3 with TRBJ1-6; 7 positions agree with TRBD1. The CDR3 has 14 amino acids. V shed 3 bases, J shed 5 bases, and the junction held 1 base outside the gene matches. Germline V lookup: CDR1 SGHNT, CDR2 YENEEA. The CDR3 here is CASSFTGDNSPLHF. The DNA of the CDR3 is TGTGCCAGCAGCTTCACAGGGGATAATTCACCCCTCCACTTT.

The chain recombines TRBV5-1 with TRBJ1-4, with 7 bases lining up with TRBD1. Germline trimming cut 0 bases from V and 3 bases from J; bases unmatched to any gene: 2. This CDR3 has 15 residues. Germline V gene lookup returns CDR1 SGHRS and CDR2 YFSETQ. CDR3 DNA: TGCGCCAGCAGCTTGGGCGGGACAGCTAATGAAAAACTGTTTTTT. Protein sequence: CASSLGGTANEKLFF.

The CDR3 is CASSLASTGFDNSPLHF. CDR3 DNA: TGCGCCAGCAGCTTGGCCTCTACGGGCTTCGATAATTCACCCCTCCACTTT. The chain recombines TRBV5-1 with TRBJ1-6; D gene ambiguous. Per the germline V gene, CDR1 is SGHRS and CDR2 is YFSETQ. The length of the CDR3 is 17 residues. Trimming removed 0 bases from V and 5 bases from J, with 15 bases in between. The entire variable domain, with the rest obtained from reference TRBV5-1 and TRBJ1-6, is as follows: KAGVTQTPRYLIKTRGQQVTLSCSPISGHRSVSWYQQTPGQGLQFLFEYFSETQRNKGNFPGRFSGRQFSNSRSEMNVSTLELGDSALYLCASSLASTGFDNSPLHFGNGTRLTVT.

This chain links TRBV5-1 with TRBJ2-7, with D perhaps matching TRBD1 (5 bases). CDR3 size: 14 residues. Trimming cost V 2 bases and J 4 bases, with 13 bases left between them. CDR1 and CDR2 (germline): SGHRS, YFSETQ. CDR3 residues: CASSFQPTDYEQYF. The CDR3 nucleotides are TGCGCCAGCAGCTTTCAACCGACAGATTACGAGCAGTACTTC.

The chain combines TRBV2 with TRBJ1-1; no clear D gene. V shed 6 bases and J shed 4 bases, with 15 bases lying between them. The CDR3 contains 14 residues. The germline gives CDR1 SNHLY, CDR2 FYNNEI. For the CDR3, the DNA is TGTGCCAGCAGAAGAGGTGTCGAGTCCACTGAAGCTTTCTTT. This translates into CASRRGVESTEAFF.

V gene TRBV4-1 combines with J gene TRBJ2-3; D not certain. From germline, CDR1 is MGHRA and CDR2 YSYEKL. The CDR3 has 15 amino acids. V lost 1 base and J 0 bases, leaving 8 bases between the germline ends. The CDR3 loop is CASSQVFGSTDTQYF. In DNA, the CDR3 is TGCGCCAGCAGCCAAGTGTTTGGCAGCACAGATACGCAGTATTTT.

This sequence joins TRBV12-3 or TRBV12-4 and TRBJ1-1; D is undetermined. The germline V and J ends were trimmed by 5 bases and 1 base, with 2 bases remaining between them. There are 11 residues in the CDR3. CDR3 nucleotide sequence: TGTGCCAGCAGTGAGAACACTGAAGCTTTCTTT. The encoded protein is CASSENTEAFF.

This clone was observed a single time. The chain uses TRBV29-1 and TRBJ2-2, with 12 bases lining up with TRBD2. There are 14 residues in the CDR3. The J segment lost 7 bases and the V segment lost 5 bases, leaving 5 bases of the junction unmatched. CDR1 and CDR2 from the germline V gene are SQVTM and ANQGSEA. In DNA form, the CDR3 reads TGCAGCGTTTCTAGCGGGGGGGCCTTCGGGGAGCTGTTTTTT. Amino acid sequence: CSVSSGGAFGELFF.

V gene TRBV19 combines with J gene TRBJ2-7; 7 positions agree with TRBD1. Losses at the gene ends were 4 bases for V and 7 bases for J; bases not matched to a gene: 19. The CDR3 is made up of 17 amino acids. Germline V CDR1 and CDR2: LNHDA, SQIVND (reference sequence). CDR3 sequence: CASSSYTGVPPKGEQYF. The CDR3 DNA reads as TGTGCCAGTAGTAGTTACACAGGGGTACCCCCGAAGGGAGAGCAGTACTTC. Full variable domain (remainder filled in from reference TRBV19 and TRBJ2-7): DGGITQSPKYLFRKEGQNVTLSCEQNLNHDAMYWYRQDPGQGLRLIYYSQIVNDFQKGDIAEGYSVSREKKESFPLTVTSAQKNPTAFYLCASSSYTGVPPKGEQYFGPGTRLTVT.

V gene TRBV19 combines with J gene TRBJ2-6; D remains ambiguous. Trimming took 3 bases from V and 0 from J, leaving 9 bases between them. The CDR3 spans 16 residues. Looked up from germline, CDR1 is LNHDA and CDR2 is SQIVND (reference sequence). CDR3 coding DNA: TGTGCCAGTAGTATCTTGGCCCCCTCTGGGGCCAACGTCCTGACTTTC. Translating it yields CASSILAPSGANVLTF.

The chain carries TRBV2 and TRBJ2-7; no reliable D call. The CDR3 contains 10 residues. Germline-derived CDR1 and CDR2 are SNHLY and FYNNEI. Between the trimmed V and J ends, which lost 4 bases and 5 bases, there was a span of 3 bases. CDR3 coding DNA: TGTGCCAGCAGTGCCCACGAGCAGTACTTC. Its protein product is CASSAHEQYF. The complete variable domain, with remaining parts taken from reference TRBV2 and TRBJ2-7, reads EPEVTQTPSHQVTQMGQEVILRCVPISNHLYFYWYRQILGQKVEFLVSFYNNEISEKSEIFDDQFSVERPDGSNFTLKIRSTKLEDSAMYFCASSAHEQYFGPGTRLTVT.

The V gene is TRBV28, the J gene TRBJ1-5; D gene uncertain. The germline CDR1 and CDR2 sequences are MDHEN and SYDVKM. This CDR3 region has 13 residues. V lost 4 bases to trimming and J lost 11 bases, with 15 bases between them. This CDR3 reads CASSSAGRSTQHF. Here the CDR3 DNA reads TGTGCCAGCAGTTCCGCGGGGAGGTCGACCCAGCATTTT. Full variable domain (rest looked up from reference TRBV28 and TRBJ1-5): DVKVTQSSRYLVKRTGEKVFLECVQDMDHENMFWYRQDPGLGLRLIYFSYDVKMKEKGDIPEGYSVSREKKERFSLILESASTNQTSMYLCASSSAGRSTQHFGDGTRLSIL.

The chain is built from TRBV28 and TRBJ1-3; D is uncertain. Trimming removed 6 bases at V and 4 bases at J, with 7 bases between. The CDR3 is 12 amino acids. Germline CDR1 is MDHEN and CDR2 is SYDVKM. The CDR3 spells CASSISGNTIYF. The CDR3 nucleotides are TGTGCCAGCAGCATTTCGGGAAACACCATATATTTT.

This rearrangement joins TRBV2 to TRBJ1-1; unclear D gene. Germline assignment: CDR1 SNHLY and CDR2 FYNNEI. The CDR3 is 15 amino acids. V was pared by 3 bases and J by 1 base, with 12 bases between. CDR3 amino acids: CASSDRKFSNTEAFF. As DNA, the CDR3 is TGTGCCAGCAGTGACAGGAAATTTTCGAACACTGAAGCTTTCTTT.

Ten or more counts support this clone. The V call is TRBV10-3, the J call TRBJ2-7; the D gene is possibly TRBD1 (5 bases). The germline CDR1 and CDR2 sequences are ENHRY and SYGVKD. The CDR3 runs 16 residues. V lost 2 bases to trimming and J lost 2 bases, with 16 bases between them. The CDR3 DNA sequence: TGTGCCATCAGTGAGGCGGCTGGGGCCAGGGCCTACGAGCAGTACTTC. This translates into CAISEAAGARAYEQYF.

The chain joins TRBV5-8 to TRBJ1-1; D gene unclear. The CDR3 has 15 amino acids. Deletions cut 3 bases from V and 2 bases from J, with 14 bases between. Germline V gene lookup returns CDR1 SGHTS and CDR2 YDEGEE. CDR3 DNA sequence: TGTGCCAGCAGCTCCGACACTAGTCTAAACACTGAAGCTTTCTTT. Protein product: CASSSDTSLNTEAFF.

This clone showed up just once. The chain carries TRBV6-4 and TRBJ1-5; no definite D call. With 4 bases removed from V and 6 bases from J, the gap between germline ends came to 13 bases. Germline-derived CDR1 and CDR2 are MRHNA and SNTAGT. The CDR3 totals 14 residues. CDR3: CASSARGEGQPQHF. Here the CDR3 DNA reads TGTGCCAGCAGTGCCCGCGGGGAGGGTCAGCCCCAGCATTTT.

The V gene is TRBV6-5, the J gene TRBJ1-6, with D perhaps matching TRBD1 (5 bases). This CDR3 region has 14 residues. The germline CDR1 and CDR2 sequences are MNHEY and SVGAGI. V was shortened by 5 bases and J by 10 bases, with 15 bases between the two germline ends. CDR3 DNA: TGTGCCAGCAGTAAGCCGGGACTTGGGTCACCCCTCCACTTT. This encodes CASSKPGLGSPLHF.

The chain couples TRBV5-1 to TRBJ1-3, with no clear D. Between the trimmed V and J ends, which lost 2 bases and 0 bases, there was a span of 12 bases. Germline lookup yields CDR1 SGHRS and CDR2 YFSETQ. CDR3 length: 16 amino acids. In DNA form, the CDR3 reads TGCGCCAGCAGCTTCGGCGGCGGGAACTCTGGAAACACCATATATTTT. It is translated as CASSFGGGNSGNTIYF.

This clone was seen a single time. The chain is built from TRBV24-1 and TRBJ2-5; TRBD1 aligns across 9 bases. Germline V gives CDR1 KGHDR, CDR2 SFDVKD. V dropped 1 base and J dropped 2; count of bases not matched to a gene: 1. CDR3 size: 15 residues. CDR3 sequence (DNA): TGTGCCACCAGTGATTTTGGGACAGGGCAAGAGACCCAGTACTTC. Protein product: CATSDFGTGQETQYF.

J is TRBJ2-5 and V is TRBV15, with 8 bases fitting TRBD2. Trimming took 4 bases from V and 5 from J; bases not matched to a gene: 12. Germline V gene lookup returns CDR1 LNHNV and CDR2 YYDKDF (reference sequence). The CDR3 length is 16 residues. The CDR3 reads CATSNYGTRAGETQYF. The CDR3 DNA reads as TGTGCCACCAGCAATTATGGGACTAGGGCTGGGGAGACCCAGTACTTC.

This chain joins TRBV6-5 and TRBJ2-1; D is possibly TRBD1 or TRBD2 (5 bases each). Germline loops: CDR1 MNHEY, CDR2 SVGAGI. The CDR3 runs to 14 residues. V gave up 7 bases and J gave up 7 bases, with 17 bases separating them. DNA for the CDR3: TGTGCCAGCACCACTGAGAGGGGAGCGAATGAGCAGTTCTTC. Protein: CASTTERGANEQFF.

The chain has TRBV6-5 and TRBJ2-7, with D perhaps TRBD1 (6 bases). The V and J ends lost 7 bases and 0 bases respectively, with 10 bases between them. The length of the CDR3 is 13 residues. The germline V gene encodes CDR1 MNHEY and CDR2 SVGAGI. In DNA, the CDR3 is TGTGCCAGCATCTCGGACAGCTCCTACGAGCAGTACTTC. Amino acids: CASISDSSYEQYF.